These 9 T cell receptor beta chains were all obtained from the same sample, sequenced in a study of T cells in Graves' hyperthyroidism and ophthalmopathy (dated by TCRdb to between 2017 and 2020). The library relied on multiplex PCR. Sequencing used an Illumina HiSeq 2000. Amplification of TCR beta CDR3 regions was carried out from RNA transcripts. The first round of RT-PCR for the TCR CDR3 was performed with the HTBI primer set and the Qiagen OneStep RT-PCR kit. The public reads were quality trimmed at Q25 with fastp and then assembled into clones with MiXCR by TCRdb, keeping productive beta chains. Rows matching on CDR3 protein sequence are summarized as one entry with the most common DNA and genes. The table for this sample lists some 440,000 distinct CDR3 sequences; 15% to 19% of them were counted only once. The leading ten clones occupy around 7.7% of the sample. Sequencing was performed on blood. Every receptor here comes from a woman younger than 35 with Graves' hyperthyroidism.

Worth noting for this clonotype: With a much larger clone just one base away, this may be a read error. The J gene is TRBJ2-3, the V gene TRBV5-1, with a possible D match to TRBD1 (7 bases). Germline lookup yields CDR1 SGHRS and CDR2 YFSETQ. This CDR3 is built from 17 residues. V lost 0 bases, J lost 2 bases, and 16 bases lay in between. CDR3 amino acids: CASSLDGGRGDTDTQYF. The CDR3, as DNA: TGCGCCAGCAGCTTGGATGGGGGCAGGGGGGACACAGATACGCAGTATTTT.

CDR3 coding DNA: TGTGCCAGTAAAAAGCGGGAGGCAGATACGCAGTATTTT. Translating it yields CASKKREADTQYF. The chain employs TRBV19 and TRBJ2-3; 9 positions match TRBD2. Germline V lookup: CDR1 LNHDA, CDR2 SQIVND (reference sequence). The J segment lost 4 bases and the V segment lost 7 bases, leaving 3 bases of the junction unmatched. This CDR3 contains 13 residues.

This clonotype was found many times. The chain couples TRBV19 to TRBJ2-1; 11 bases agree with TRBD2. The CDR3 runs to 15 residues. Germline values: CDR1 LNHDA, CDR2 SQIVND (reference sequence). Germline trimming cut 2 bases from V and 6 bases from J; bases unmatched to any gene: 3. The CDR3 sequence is CASSILAGGANEQFF. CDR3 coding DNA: TGTGCCAGTAGTATACTAGCGGGAGGTGCCAATGAGCAGTTCTTC.

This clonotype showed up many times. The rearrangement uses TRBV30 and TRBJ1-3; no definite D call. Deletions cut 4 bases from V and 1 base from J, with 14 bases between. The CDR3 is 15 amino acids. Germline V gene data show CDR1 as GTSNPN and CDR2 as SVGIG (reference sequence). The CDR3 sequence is CAWMKDARSGNTIYF. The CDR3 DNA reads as TGTGCCTGGATGAAGGACGCCCGTTCTGGAAACACCATATATTTT.

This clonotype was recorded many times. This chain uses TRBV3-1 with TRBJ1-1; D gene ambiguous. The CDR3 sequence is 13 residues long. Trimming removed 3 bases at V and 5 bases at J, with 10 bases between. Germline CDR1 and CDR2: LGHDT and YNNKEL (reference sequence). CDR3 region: CASSHSAQTEAFF. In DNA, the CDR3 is TGTGCCAGCAGCCACTCAGCCCAGACTGAAGCTTTCTTT.

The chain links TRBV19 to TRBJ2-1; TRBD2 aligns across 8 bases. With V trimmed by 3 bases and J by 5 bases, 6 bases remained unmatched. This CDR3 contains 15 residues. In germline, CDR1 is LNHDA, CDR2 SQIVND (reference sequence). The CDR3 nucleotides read TGTGCCAGTAGTATCGGGGGGGTCGCGGACAATGAGCAGTTCTTC. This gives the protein CASSIGGVADNEQFF.

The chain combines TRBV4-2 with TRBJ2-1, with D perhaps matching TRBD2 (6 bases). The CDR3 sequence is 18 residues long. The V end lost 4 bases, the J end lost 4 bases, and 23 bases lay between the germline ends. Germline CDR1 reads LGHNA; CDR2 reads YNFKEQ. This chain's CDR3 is CASSPVSFGGSAYNEQFF. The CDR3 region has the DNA TGTGCCAGCAGCCCGGTATCCTTTGGAGGGAGCGCATACAATGAGCAGTTCTTC.

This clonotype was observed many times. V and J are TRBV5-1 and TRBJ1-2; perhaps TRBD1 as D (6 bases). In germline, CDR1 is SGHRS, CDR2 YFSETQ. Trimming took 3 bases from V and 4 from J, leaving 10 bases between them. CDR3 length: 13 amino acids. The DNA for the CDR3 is TGCGCCAGCAGCTCGCAGGACAGCTATGGCTACACCTTC. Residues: CASSSQDSYGYTF.

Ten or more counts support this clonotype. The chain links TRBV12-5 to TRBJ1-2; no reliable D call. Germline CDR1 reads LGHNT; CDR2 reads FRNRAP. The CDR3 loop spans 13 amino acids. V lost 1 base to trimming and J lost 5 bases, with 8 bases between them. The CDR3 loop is CASGLAGEYGYTF. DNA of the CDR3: TGTGCTAGTGGTTTGGCAGGAGAGTATGGCTACACCTTC.